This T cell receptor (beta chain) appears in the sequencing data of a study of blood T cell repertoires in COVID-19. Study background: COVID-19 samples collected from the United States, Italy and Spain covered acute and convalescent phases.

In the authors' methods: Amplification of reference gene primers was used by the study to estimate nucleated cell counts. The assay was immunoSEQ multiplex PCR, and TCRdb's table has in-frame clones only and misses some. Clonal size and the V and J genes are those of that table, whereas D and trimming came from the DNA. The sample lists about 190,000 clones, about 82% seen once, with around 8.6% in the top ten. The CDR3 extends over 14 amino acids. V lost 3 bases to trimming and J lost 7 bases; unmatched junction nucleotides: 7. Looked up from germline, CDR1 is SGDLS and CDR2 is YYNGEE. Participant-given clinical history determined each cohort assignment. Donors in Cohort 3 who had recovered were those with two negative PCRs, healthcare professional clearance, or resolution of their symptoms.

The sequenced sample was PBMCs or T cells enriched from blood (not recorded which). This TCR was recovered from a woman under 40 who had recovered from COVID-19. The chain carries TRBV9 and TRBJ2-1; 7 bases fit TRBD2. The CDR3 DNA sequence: TGTGCCAGCAGCGACGGGACGGGGGGTAATGAGCAGTTCTTC. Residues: CASSDGTGGNEQFF.